In its sample, the clone carrying this TCR beta chain was seen a few times. Antigen unknown. TCRdb reanalysed the 5' RACE reads using MiXCR and keeps one entry per CDR3 protein. Of roughly 310,000 distinct CDR3 sequences in the sample, approximately 15% were seen once. The sample originates from a study of T-cell memory formation after mild COVID-19. Study as a whole: Across donors, TCR clusters were largely donor specific.

The CDR3 length is 14 residues. The V gene lost 3 bases and the J gene lost 2 bases, with 11 bases spanning the gap. Study conclusions and caveats: CD4+ bias marked clones expanding day 15 to 37, unlike balanced contracting clones. Clones that contracted clustered mainly in CM and EM if CD4+ and in EMRA if CD8+.

The specimen was PBMCs or a T cell subset sorted from them (not recorded which). This chain uses TRBV12-3 or TRBV12-4 with TRBJ2-7; perhaps TRBD2 as D (5 bases). The sequence was collected from a young man who had mild COVID-19 (a few samples of this study predate the infection). Cell type and time point are not known. The CDR3 region is CASSFGRTAYEQYF. The CDR3 DNA follows: TGTGCCAGCAGTTTCGGGCGGACTGCCTACGAGCAGTACTTC.